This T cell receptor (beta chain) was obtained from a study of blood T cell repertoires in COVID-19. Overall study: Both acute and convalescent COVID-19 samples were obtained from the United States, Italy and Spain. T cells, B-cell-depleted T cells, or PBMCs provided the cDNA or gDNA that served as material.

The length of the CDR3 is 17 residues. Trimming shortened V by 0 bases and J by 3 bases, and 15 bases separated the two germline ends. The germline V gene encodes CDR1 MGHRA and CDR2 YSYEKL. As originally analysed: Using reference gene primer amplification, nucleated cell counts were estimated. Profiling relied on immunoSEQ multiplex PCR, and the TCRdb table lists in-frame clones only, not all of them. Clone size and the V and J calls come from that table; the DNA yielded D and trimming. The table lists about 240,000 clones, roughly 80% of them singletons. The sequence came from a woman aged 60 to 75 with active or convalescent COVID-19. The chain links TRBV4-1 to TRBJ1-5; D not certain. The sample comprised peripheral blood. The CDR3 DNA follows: TGCGCCAGCAGCCAAGACAGCCGAGCGGGGTCCAATCAGCCCCAGCATTTT. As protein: CASSQDSRAGSNQPQHF.